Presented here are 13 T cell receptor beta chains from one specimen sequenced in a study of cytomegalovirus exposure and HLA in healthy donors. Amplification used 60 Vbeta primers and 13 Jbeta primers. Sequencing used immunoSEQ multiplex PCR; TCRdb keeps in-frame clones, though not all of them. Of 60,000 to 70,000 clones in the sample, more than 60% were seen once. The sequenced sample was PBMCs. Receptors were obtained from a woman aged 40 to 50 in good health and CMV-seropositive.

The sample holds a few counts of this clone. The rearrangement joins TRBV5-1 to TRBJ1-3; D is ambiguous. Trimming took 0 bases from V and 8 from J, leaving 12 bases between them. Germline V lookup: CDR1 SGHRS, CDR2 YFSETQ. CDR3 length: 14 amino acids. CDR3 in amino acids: CASSLDGGGDTIYF. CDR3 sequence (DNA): TGCGCCAGCAGCTTGGACGGAGGAGGAGACACCATATATTTT. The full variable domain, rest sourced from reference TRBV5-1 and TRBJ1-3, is KAGVTQTPRYLIKTRGQQVTLSCSPISGHRSVSWYQQTPGQGLQFLFEYFSETQRNKGNFPGRFSGRQFSNSRSEMNVSTLELGDSALYLCASSLDGGGDTIYFGEGSWLTVV.

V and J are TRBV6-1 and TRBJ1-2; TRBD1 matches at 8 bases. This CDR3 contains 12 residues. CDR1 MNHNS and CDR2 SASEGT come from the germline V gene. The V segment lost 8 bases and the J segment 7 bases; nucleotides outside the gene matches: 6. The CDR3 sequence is CASDRGTGGYTF. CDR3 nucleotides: TGTGCCAGCGACAGGGGAACTGGTGGCTACACCTTC.

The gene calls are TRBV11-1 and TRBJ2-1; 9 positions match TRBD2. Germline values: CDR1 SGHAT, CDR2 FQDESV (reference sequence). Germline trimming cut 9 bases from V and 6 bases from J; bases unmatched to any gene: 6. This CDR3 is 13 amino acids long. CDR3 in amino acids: CASSSSGVNEQFF. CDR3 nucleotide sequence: TGTGCCAGTTCTTCTAGCGGGGTCAATGAGCAGTTCTTC.

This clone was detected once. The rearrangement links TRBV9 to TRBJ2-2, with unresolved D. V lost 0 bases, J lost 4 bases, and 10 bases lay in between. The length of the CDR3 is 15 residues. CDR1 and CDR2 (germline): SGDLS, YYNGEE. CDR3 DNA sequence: TGTGCCAGCAGCGTAGAGCTAGAAGGCACCGGGGAGCTGTTTTTT. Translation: CASSVELEGTGELFF.

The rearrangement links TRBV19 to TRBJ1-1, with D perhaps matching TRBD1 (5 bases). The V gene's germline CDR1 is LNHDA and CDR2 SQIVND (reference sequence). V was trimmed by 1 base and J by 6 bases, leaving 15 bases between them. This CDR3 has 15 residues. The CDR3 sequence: CASSIGRQPLPEAFF. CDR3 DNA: TGTGCCAGTAGTATAGGAAGACAGCCCTTACCTGAAGCTTTCTTT.

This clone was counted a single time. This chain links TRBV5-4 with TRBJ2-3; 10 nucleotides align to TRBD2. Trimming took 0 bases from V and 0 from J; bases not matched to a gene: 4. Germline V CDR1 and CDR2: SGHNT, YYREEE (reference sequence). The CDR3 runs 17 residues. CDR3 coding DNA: TGTGCCAGCAGCTTGGTCGGACTAGCGGTTAGCACAGATACGCAGTATTTT. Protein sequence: CASSLVGLAVSTDTQYF.

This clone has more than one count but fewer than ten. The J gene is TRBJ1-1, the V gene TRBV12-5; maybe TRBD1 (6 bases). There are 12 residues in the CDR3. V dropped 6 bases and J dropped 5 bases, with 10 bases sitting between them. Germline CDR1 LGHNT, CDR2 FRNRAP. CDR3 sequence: CASGRGTTEAFF. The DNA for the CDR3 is TGTGCTAGTGGCAGGGGAACGACTGAAGCTTTCTTT.

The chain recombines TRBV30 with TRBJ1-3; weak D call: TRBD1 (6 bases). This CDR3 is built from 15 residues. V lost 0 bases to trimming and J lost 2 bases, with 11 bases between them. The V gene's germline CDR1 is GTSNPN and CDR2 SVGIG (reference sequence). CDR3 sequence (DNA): TGTGCCTGGAGTGTACGATGGGACACTGGAAACACCATATATTTT. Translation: CAWSVRWDTGNTIYF.

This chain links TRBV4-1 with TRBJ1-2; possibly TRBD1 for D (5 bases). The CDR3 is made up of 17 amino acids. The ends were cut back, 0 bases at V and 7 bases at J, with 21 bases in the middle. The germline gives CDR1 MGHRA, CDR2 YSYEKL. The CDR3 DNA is TGCGCCAGCAGCCAAGAGGAGACAGCGATATCCGAAGGTGGCTACACCTTC. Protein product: CASSQEETAISEGGYTF.

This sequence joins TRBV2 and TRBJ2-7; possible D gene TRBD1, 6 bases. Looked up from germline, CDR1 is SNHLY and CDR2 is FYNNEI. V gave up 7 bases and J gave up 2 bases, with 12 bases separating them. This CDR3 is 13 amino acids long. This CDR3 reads CASKGHPTYEQYF. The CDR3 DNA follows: TGTGCCAGCAAGGGACACCCAACCTACGAGCAGTACTTC.

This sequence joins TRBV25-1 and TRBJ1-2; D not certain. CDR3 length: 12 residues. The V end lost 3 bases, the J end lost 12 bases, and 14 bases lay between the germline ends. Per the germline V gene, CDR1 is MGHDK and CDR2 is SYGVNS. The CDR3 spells CASSDWALKHTF. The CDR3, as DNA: TGTGCCAGCAGTGATTGGGCCCTTAAACACACCTTC.

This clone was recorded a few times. CDR3 sequence: CASSLKVGQGAVKTQYF. CDR3 nucleotides: TGTGCCAGCAGTCTAAAAGTCGGACAGGGGGCTGTCAAGACCCAGTACTTC. The chain carries TRBV27 and TRBJ2-5; 11 bases map to TRBD1. This CDR3 comprises 17 residues. Per the germline V gene, CDR1 is MNHEY and CDR2 is SMNVEV (reference sequence). Losses at the gene ends were 5 bases for V and 6 bases for J; bases not matched to a gene: 14.

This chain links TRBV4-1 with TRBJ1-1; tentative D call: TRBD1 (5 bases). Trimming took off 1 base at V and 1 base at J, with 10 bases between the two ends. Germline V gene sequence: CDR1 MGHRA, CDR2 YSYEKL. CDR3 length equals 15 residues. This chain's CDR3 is CASSQGWGGNTEAFF. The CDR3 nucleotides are TGCGCCAGCAGCCAAGGCTGGGGGGGGAACACTGAAGCTTTCTTT.